A single sample is the source of the 26 T cell receptor beta chains below, sequenced in a study of monozygotic twins with inflammatory bowel disease. Using the 5' RACE reads, TCRdb records one entry per CDR3 protein without DNA. With 400,000 to 500,000 distinct CDR3 sequences in the sample, the ten largest clones hold 2% to 3%. Sequenced: blood. The receptors stem from a human donor with ulcerative colitis or Crohn's disease, or a healthy co-twin of an affected twin (not recorded which).

V is TRBV11-2 and J is TRBJ1-1; lacking DNA, the TRBD1 call made by TCRdb goes unchecked. The CDR3 is made up of 16 amino acids. Germline V gene data show CDR1 as SGHAT and CDR2 as FQNNGV. The CDR3 spells CASSLFGAGGAIEAFF.

The chain employs TRBV7-3 and TRBJ1-6; TCRdb lists TRBD1, though no DNA is available to test this call. Germline V CDR1 and CDR2: SGHTA, FQGTGA. There are 13 residues in the CDR3. The CDR3 spells CASSWTVGSPLHF.

V gene TRBV7-9 combines with J gene TRBJ1-6; TCRdb returns TRBD1, unconfirmable since there is no DNA. The germline V gene encodes CDR1 SEHNR and CDR2 FQNEAQ (reference sequence). The CDR3 has 15 residues. The CDR3 region is CASSLSTGRNSPLHF.

The V call is TRBV5-1, the J call TRBJ2-7; TCRdb designates TRBD1, a call that cannot be tested without DNA. The CDR3 is 16 residues long. The germline CDR1 and CDR2 sequences are SGHRS and YFSETQ. CDR3 residues: CASSYYGGDSAGEQYF.

The chain links TRBV29-1 to TRBJ2-7. The CDR3 extends over 14 amino acids. In germline, CDR1 is SQVTM, CDR2 ANQGSEA. The CDR3 is CSVVGSVVAYEQYF.

The V gene is TRBV30, the J gene TRBJ1-1; no DNA is available, so the TRBD1 call from TCRdb remains unchecked. Germline V gene data show CDR1 as GTSNPN and CDR2 as SVGIG (reference sequence). There are 12 residues in the CDR3. CDR3 sequence reads: CAWGRGDTEAFF.

The chain joins TRBV7-7 to TRBJ2-3; the TCRdb D gene call, TRBD1, has no DNA to confirm it. The CDR3 has 13 amino acids. Germline CDR1 is SSHAT and CDR2 is FNYEAQ (reference sequence). The CDR3 loop is CASSFSPGDTQYF.

CDR3 sequence: CSARGLAGVSTDTQYF. The chain uses TRBV20-1 and TRBJ2-3; TCRdb selects TRBD2, and the lack of DNA leaves this call unchecked. Germline CDR1 is DFQATT and CDR2 is SNEGSKA (reference sequence). The CDR3 spans 16 residues.

The chain couples TRBV28 to TRBJ2-7; TCRdb's D gene call, TRBD2, goes unchecked for lack of DNA. CDR3 length: 15 residues. CDR1 is MDHEN and CDR2 is SYDVKM in the germline V gene. The CDR3 sequence: CASSPLEGLDARGYF. The whole variable domain, remainder taken from reference TRBV28 and TRBJ2-7, is DVKVTQSSRYLVKRTGEKVFLECVQDMDHENMFWYRQDPGLGLRLIYFSYDVKMKEKGDIPEGYSVSREKKERFSLILESASTNQTSMYLCASSPLEGLDARGYFGPGTRLTVT.

The gene calls are TRBV13 and TRBJ2-7; TCRdb selects TRBD2, and the lack of DNA leaves this call unchecked. There are 14 residues in the CDR3. Germline lookup yields CDR1 PRHDT and CDR2 FYEKMQ (reference sequence). The CDR3 loop reads CASSPGTSGVKQYF. Variable domain in full (rest from reference TRBV13 and TRBJ2-7): AAGVIQSPRHLIKEKRETATLKCYPIPRHDTVYWYQQGPGQDPQFLISFYEKMQSDKGSIPDRFSAQQFSDYHSELNMSSLELGDSALYFCASSPGTSGVKQYFGPGTRLTVT.

This chain joins TRBV5-1 and TRBJ2-1; TCRdb returns TRBD1, unconfirmable since there is no DNA. The CDR3 extends over 15 amino acids. Per the germline V gene, CDR1 is SGHRS and CDR2 is YFSETQ. This CDR3 reads CASSPAGADYNEQFF.

CDR3 sequence: CASSRNAQGAAEAFF. The chain employs TRBV18 and TRBJ1-1; TCRdb outputs TRBD1, but without DNA this stays unchecked. Germline values: CDR1 KGHSH, CDR2 LQKENI. The CDR3 is 15 amino acids.

The chain joins TRBV3-1 to TRBJ2-7; TCRdb reports TRBD2, a call that lacks DNA to check it against. Germline V lookup: CDR1 LGHDT, CDR2 YNNKEL (reference sequence). The CDR3 has 16 residues. CDR3 sequence reads: CASSHTISGGAYEQYF.

J is TRBJ1-5 and V is TRBV7-2; as DNA is missing, the TRBD1 call by TCRdb cannot be tested. CDR3 size: 15 residues. The germline V gene has CDR1 SGHTA and CDR2 FQGNSA. The CDR3 sequence: CASSTQGVWNQPQHF.

This chain connects TRBV27 to TRBJ1-4; there is no DNA to check the TCRdb D call of TRBD1. CDR3 length: 15 amino acids. From germline, CDR1 is MNHEY and CDR2 SMNVEV (reference sequence). This chain's CDR3 is CASSRQGNANEKLFF.

The rearrangement joins TRBV20-1 to TRBJ2-2; there is no DNA to check the TCRdb D call of TRBD1. The CDR3 loop spans 15 amino acids. Germline CDR1 is DFQATT and CDR2 is SNEGSKA (reference sequence). The CDR3 sequence is CSASPAGHAGGELFF.

The V gene is TRBV6-2 or TRBV6-3, the J gene TRBJ1-1. The CDR3 totals 13 residues. Looked up from germline, CDR1 is MNHEY and CDR2 is SVGEGT. CDR3 amino acids: CASSYPENTEAFF.

V is TRBV5-6 and J is TRBJ2-7. This CDR3 contains 14 residues. Germline values: CDR1 SGHDT, CDR2 YYEEEE. The CDR3 spells CASSGQWGPYEQYF.

This sequence joins TRBV20-1 and TRBJ2-5; TCRdb outputs TRBD1, but without DNA this stays unchecked. The CDR3 contains 13 residues. The germline V gene encodes CDR1 DFQATT and CDR2 SNEGSKA (reference sequence). The CDR3 reads CSAGGGRQETQYF.

The chain recombines TRBV12-3 or TRBV12-4 with TRBJ1-1; TCRdb reports TRBD1, a call that lacks DNA to check it against. The CDR3 runs 13 residues. The chain's CDR3 is CASSLAAQGEAFF.

This rearrangement joins TRBV6-1 to TRBJ1-2; checking the TCRdb D call of TRBD1 is not possible without DNA. This CDR3 has 15 amino acids. Germline lookup yields CDR1 MNHNS and CDR2 SASEGT. The CDR3 spells CASSALLTDAYGYTF.

The CDR3 is CAWSVRGTGVRSTEAFF. The chain couples TRBV30 to TRBJ1-1; the TCRdb call, TRBD1, lacks DNA for checking. CDR1 and CDR2 from the germline V gene are GTSNPN and SVGIG (reference sequence). The CDR3 spans 17 residues.

The rearrangement links TRBV18 to TRBJ2-1; TCRdb's assignment of TRBD1 cannot be checked, as there is no DNA. Germline CDR1 and CDR2: KGHSH and LQKENI. The CDR3 runs 12 residues. CDR3 sequence reads: CASSPRGQGQFF.

This chain connects TRBV12-3 or TRBV12-4 to TRBJ1-2; TCRdb's D gene call, TRBD1, goes unchecked for lack of DNA. This CDR3 has 13 amino acids. This CDR3 reads CASRQQGNYGYTF.

This sequence joins TRBV7-9 and TRBJ1-5. CDR1 and CDR2 from the germline V gene are SEHNR and FQNEAQ (reference sequence). CDR3 length: 12 residues. The CDR3 here is CASSSFDQPQHF.

The chain employs TRBV10-3 and TRBJ2-7; TCRdb outputs TRBD2, but without DNA this stays unchecked. The CDR3 has 15 residues. Germline V gives CDR1 ENHRY, CDR2 SYGVKD. This CDR3 is CAIAGTSGTLYEQYF.